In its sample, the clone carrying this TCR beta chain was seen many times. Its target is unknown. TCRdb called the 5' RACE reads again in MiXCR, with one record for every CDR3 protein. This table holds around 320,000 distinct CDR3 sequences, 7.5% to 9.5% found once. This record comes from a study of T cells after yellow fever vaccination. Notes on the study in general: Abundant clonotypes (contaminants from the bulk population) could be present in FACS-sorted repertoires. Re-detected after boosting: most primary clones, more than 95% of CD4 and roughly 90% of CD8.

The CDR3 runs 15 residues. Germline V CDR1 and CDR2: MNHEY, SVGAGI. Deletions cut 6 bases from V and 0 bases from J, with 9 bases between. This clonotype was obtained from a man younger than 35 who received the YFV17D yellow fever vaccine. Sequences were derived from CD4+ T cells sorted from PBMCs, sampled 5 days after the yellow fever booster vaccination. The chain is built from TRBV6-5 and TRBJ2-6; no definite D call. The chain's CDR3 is CASSPRRSGANVLTF. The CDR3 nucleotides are TGTGCCAGCAGCCCCCGACGCTCTGGGGCCAACGTCCTGACTTTC.